This T cell receptor (beta chain) comes out of a study of shared clonotypes between healthy human individuals. This clone has ten or more counts. Sequencing was performed with immunoSEQ multiplex PCR; in TCRdb, only in-frame clones are kept and a portion is missing. This sample has 500,000 to 650,000 clones, with 70% to 80% found just once. CDR1 SGDLS and CDR2 YYNGEE come from the germline V gene. Between the trimmed V and J ends, which lost 9 bases and 0 bases, there was a span of 16 bases. The CDR3 has 14 residues. Sample: PBMCs. The rearrangement uses TRBV9 and TRBJ2-7; a weak D match, TRBD1 (6 bases). This TCR was recovered from a woman in her 40s in good health. Some clones in this sample may be carry-over from other donors' samples. The CDR3 DNA reads as TGTGCCACTAAGCGACAGGATAGCTCCTACGAGCAGTACTTC. Translating it yields CATKRQDSSYEQYF.